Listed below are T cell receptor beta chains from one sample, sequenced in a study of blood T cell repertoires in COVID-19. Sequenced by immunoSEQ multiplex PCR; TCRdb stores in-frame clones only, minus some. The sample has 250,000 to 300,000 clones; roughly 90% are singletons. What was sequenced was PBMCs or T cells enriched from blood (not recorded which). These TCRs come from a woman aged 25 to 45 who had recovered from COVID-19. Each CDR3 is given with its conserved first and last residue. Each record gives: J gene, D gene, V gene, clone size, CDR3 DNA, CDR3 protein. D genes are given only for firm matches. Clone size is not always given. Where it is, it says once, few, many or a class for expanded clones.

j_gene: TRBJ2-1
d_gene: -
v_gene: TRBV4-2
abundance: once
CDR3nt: TGTGCCAGCAGCCAAGTCAGATATGAGCAGTTCTTC
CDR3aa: CASSQVRYEQFF

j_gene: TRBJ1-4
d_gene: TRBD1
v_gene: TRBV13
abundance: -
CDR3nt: TGTGCCAGCAGCTCTAAGGGGGCCTTAGGTGAAAAACTGTTTTTT
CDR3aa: CASSSKGALGEKLFF

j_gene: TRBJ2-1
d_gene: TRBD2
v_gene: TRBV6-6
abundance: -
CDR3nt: TGTGCCAGCAGTCTCGGACTAGCGGGCATTTCCTACAATGAGCAGTTCTTC
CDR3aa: CASSLGLAGISYNEQFF

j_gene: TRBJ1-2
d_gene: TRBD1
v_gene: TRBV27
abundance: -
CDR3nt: TGTGCCAGCAGTTTATCGTACAGGGGTTACAACTATGGCTACACCTTC
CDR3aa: CASSLSYRGYNYGYTF

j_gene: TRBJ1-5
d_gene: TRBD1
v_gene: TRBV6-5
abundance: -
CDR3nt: TGTGCCAGCAAACAGGGGGTCAATCAGCCCCAGCATTTT
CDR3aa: CASKQGVNQPQHF

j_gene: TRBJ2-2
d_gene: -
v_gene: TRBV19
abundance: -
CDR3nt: TGTGCCAGTAGTATTTCCGGGACACCGAACACCGGGGAGCTGTTTTTT
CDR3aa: CASSISGTPNTGELFF

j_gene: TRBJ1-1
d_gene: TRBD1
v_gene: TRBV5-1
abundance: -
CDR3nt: TGCGCCAGCAGCTCTGACAGGGGGAACACTGAAGCTTTCTTT
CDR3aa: CASSSDRGNTEAFF

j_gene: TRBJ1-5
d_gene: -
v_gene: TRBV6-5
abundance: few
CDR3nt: TGTGCCAGCAGTTCACAGGGTAACCAGCCCCAGCATTTT
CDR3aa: CASSSQGNQPQHF

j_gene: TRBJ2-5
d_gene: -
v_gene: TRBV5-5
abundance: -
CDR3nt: TGTGCCAGCAGCTTGGTCGGGGAGACCCAGTACTTC
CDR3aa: CASSLVGETQYF

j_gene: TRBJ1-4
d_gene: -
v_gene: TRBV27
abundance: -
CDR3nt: TGTGCCAGCAGCCCCGTCCAGTCAACTAATGAAAAACTGTTTTTT
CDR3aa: CASSPVQSTNEKLFF

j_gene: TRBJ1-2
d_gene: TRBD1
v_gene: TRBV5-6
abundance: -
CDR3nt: TGTGCCAGCAGCTATGGTTCATGGACAGGACGAACCTATGGCTACACCTTC
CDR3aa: CASSYGSWTGRTYGYTF

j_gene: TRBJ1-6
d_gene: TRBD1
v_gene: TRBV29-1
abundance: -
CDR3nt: TGCAGCGTTCGGACGGGACAGGGTTTAAATTCACCCCTCCACTTT
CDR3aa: CSVRTGQGLNSPLHF

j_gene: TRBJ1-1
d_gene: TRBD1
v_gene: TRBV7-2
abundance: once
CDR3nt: TGTGCCAGCAGCTCATATGACAGGGAAAGAGAAGCTTTCTTT
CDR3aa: CASSSYDREREAFF

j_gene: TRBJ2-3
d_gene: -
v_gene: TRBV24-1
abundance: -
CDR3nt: TGTGCCACCAGTGATGGGGCTAGAGGTACGCAGTATTTT
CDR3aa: CATSDGARGTQYF

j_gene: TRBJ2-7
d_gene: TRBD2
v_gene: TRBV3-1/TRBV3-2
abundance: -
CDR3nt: TGTGCCAGCAGCCCGACTAGCGGGAGTAGCGAGCAGTACTTC
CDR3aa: CASSPTSGSSEQYF

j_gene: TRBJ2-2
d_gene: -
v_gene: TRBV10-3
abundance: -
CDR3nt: TGTGCCATCAGTGAGTCGACAGGGTTTGGAGTAGCTACTAGCGGTAACACCGGGGAGCTGTTTTTT
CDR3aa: CAISESTGFGVATSGNTGELFF

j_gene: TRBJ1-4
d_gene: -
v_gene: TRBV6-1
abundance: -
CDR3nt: TGTGCCAGCAGTGAACGGGGATTGAGTGAAAAACTGTTTTTT
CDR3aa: CASSERGLSEKLFF

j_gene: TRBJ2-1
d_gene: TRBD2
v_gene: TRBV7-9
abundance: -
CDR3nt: TGTGCCAGCAGCCCCGGACTAGCGGGGACAAACAATGAGCAGTTCTTC
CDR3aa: CASSPGLAGTNNEQFF

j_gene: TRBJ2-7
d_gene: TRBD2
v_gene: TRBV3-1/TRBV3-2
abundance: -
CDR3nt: TGTGCCAGCAGCCCAGGCGGGAGCGGGTACGAGCAGTACTTC
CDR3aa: CASSPGGSGYEQYF

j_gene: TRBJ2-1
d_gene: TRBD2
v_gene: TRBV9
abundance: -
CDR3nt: TGTGCCAGCAGCGTAGTAGCGGGAGGTTCCAATGAGCAGTTCTTC
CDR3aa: CASSVVAGGSNEQFF

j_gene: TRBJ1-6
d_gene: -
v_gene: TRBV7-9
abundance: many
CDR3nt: TGTGCCAGCAGCTACCGGGACACCGAAAATTCACCCCTCCACTTT
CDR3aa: CASSYRDTENSPLHF

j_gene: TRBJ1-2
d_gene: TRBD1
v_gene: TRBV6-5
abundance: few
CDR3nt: TGTGCCAGCAGTAGGGACAGATATGGCTACACCTTC
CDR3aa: CASSRDRYGYTF

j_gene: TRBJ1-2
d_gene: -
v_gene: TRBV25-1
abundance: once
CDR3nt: TGTGCCAGCAGTGAACAGGGAATCTATGGCTACACCTTC
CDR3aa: CASSEQGIYGYTF

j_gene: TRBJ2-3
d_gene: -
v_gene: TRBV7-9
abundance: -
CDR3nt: TGTGCTAGATCAGGGAGCACAGATACGCAGTATTTT
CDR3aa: CARSGSTDTQYF

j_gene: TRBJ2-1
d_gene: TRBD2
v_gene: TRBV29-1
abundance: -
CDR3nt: TGCAGCCCGCGGCGCCTAGCGGGAGGCACTGAGCAGTTCTTC
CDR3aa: CSPRRLAGGTEQFF

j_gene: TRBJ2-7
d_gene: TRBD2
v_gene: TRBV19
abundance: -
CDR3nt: TGTGCCAGTAGTACGACGAGGGGAGGACTAGCGGGACTTAGGGGGTACGAGCAGTACTTC
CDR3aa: CASSTTRGGLAGLRGYEQYF